This TCR beta chain comes out of a study of T-cell memory formation after mild COVID-19. Whole-study context: Largely, TCR clusters stayed within a single donor.

TCRdb re-analysed the 5' RACE reads in MiXCR, keeping a single row per CDR3 protein. The table records about 160,000 distinct CDR3 sequences, roughly 28% of them present only once. Findings of the study overall: Clones that contracted clustered mainly in CM and EM if CD4+ and in EMRA if CD8+.

In regard to this clonotype: Its antigen is still unknown.

The TCR comes from an adult woman who had mild COVID-19 (a few samples of this study predate the infection). Cell type and time point are not known. Sequenced material: PBMCs or a T cell subset sorted from them (not recorded which).

CDR3 sequence: CSARDHIQETQYF. The CDR3 bases are TGCAGTGCTAGAGACCATATCCAAGAGACCCAGTACTTC. The chain has TRBV20-1 and TRBJ2-5; D remains ambiguous. The CDR3 extends over 13 amino acids. Germline assignment: CDR1 DFQATT and CDR2 SNEGSKA (reference sequence). V was cut by 0 bases and J by 1 base, with 6 bases left in between.